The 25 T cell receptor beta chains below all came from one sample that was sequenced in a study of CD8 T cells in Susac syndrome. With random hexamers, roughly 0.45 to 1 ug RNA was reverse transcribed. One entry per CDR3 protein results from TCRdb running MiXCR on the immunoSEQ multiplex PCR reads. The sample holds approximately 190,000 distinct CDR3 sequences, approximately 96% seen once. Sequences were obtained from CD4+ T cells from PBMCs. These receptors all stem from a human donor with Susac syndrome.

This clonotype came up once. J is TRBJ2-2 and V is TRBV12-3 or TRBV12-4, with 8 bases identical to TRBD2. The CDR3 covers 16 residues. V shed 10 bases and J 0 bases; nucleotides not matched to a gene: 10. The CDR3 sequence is CATAVGAGANTGELFF. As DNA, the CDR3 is TGTGCCACCGCGGTGGGAGCGGGGGCGAACACCGGGGAGCTGTTTTTT.

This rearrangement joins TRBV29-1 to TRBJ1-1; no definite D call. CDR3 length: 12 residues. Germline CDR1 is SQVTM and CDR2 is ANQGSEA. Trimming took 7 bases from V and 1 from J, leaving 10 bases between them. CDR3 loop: CSASRSNTEAFF. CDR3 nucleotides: TGCAGCGCCTCTAGATCGAACACTGAAGCTTTCTTT.

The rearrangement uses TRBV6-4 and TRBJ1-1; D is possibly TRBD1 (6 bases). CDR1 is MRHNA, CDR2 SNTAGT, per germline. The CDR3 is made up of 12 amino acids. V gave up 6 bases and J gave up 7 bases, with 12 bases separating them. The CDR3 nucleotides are TGTGCCAGCAGAATCCCGGACAGTGAAGCTTTCTTT. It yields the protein CASRIPDSEAFF.

As DNA, the CDR3 is TGTGCCACCAGCAGAGCTGCGGGGGGAAACTACGAGCAGTACTTC. It codes for CATSRAAGGNYEQYF. The V gene is TRBV15, the J gene TRBJ2-7, with 8 positions matching TRBD2. With V trimmed by 1 base and J by 3 bases, 5 bases remained unmatched. Germline-derived CDR1 and CDR2 are LNHNV and YYDKDF (reference sequence). This CDR3 is built from 15 residues.

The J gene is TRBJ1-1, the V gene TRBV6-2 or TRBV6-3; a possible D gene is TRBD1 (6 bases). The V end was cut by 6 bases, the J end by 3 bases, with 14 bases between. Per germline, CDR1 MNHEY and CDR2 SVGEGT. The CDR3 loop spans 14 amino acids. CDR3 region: CASSSGGAYTEAFF. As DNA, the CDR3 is TGTGCCAGCAGCTCCGGGGGGGCCTACACTGAAGCTTTCTTT.

The CDR3 spells CSAPPELAGGTDTQYF. The DNA for the CDR3 is TGCAGTGCACCCCCTGAACTAGCGGGGGGCACAGATACGCAGTATTTT. The chain joins TRBV20-1 to TRBJ2-3, with 11 bases identical to TRBD2. The CDR3 consists of 16 residues. Germline V gene data show CDR1 as DFQATT and CDR2 as SNEGSKA (reference sequence). The junction had 9 bases not matched to a gene; V was cut back by 6 bases and J by 1 base.

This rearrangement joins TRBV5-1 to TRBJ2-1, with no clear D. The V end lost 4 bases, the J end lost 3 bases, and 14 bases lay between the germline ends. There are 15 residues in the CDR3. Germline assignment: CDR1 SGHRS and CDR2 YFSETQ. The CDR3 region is CASSTTLGLYNEQFF. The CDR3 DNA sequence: TGCGCCAGCAGCACGACCCTAGGTCTCTACAATGAGCAGTTCTTC.

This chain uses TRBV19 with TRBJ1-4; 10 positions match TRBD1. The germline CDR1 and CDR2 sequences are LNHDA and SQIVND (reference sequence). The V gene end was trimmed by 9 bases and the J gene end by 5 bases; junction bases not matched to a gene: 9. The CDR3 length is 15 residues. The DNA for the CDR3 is TGTGCCAGCCACTTACCGGGACAGGGGAATGAAAAACTGTTTTTT. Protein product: CASHLPGQGNEKLFF.

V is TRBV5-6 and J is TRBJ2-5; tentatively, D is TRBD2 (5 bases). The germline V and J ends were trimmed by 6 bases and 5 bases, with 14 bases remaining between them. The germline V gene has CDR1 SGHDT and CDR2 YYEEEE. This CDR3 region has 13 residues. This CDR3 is CASTVRGWETQYF. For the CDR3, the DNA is TGTGCCAGCACCGTAAGAGGGTGGGAGACCCAGTACTTC.

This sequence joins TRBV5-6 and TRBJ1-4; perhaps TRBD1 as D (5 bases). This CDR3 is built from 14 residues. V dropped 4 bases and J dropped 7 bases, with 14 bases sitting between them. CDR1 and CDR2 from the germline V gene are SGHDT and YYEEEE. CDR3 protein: CASSSNVGGEKLFF. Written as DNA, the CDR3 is TGTGCCAGCAGCAGCAACGTTGGGGGTGAAAAACTGTTTTTT.

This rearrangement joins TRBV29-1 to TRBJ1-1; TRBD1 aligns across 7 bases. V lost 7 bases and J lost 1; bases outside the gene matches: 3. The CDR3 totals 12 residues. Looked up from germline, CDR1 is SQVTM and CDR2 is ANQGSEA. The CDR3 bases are TGCAGCGGGGGACAGCGGAACACTGAAGCTTTCTTT. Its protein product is CSGGQRNTEAFF.

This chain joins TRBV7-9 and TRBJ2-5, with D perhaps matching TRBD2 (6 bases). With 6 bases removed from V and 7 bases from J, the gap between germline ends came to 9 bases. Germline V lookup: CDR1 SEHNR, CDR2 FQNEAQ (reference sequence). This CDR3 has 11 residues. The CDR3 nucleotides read TGTGCCAGCAGTAAGGAGGGGACCCAGTACTTC. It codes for CASSKEGTQYF.

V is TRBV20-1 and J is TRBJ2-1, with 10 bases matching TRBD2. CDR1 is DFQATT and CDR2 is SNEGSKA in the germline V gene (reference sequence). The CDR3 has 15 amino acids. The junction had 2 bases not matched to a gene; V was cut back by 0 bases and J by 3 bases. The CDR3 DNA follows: TGCAGTGCTAGAGAGAGCGGGGGGGTCTACAATGAGCAGTTCTTC. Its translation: CSARESGGVYNEQFF.

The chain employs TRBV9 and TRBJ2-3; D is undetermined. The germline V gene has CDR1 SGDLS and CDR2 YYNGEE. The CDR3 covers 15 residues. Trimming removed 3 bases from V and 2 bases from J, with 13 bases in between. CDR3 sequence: CASSAYGYSTDTQYF. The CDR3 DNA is TGTGCCAGCAGCGCTTACGGCTATTCCACAGATACGCAGTATTTT. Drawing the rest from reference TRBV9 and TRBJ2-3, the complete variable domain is DSGVTQTPKHLITATGQRVTLRCSPRSGDLSVYWYQQSLDQGLQFLIQYYNGEERAKGNILERFSAQQFPDLHSELNLSSLELGDSALYFCASSAYGYSTDTQYFGPGTRLTVL.

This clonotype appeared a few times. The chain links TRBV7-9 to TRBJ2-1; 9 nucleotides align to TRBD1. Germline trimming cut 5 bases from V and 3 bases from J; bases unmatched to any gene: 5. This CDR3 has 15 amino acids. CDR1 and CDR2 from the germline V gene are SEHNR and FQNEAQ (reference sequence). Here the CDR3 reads CASSPPGQGYNEQFF. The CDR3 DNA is TGTGCCAGCAGCCCCCCGGGACAGGGCTACAATGAGCAGTTCTTC.

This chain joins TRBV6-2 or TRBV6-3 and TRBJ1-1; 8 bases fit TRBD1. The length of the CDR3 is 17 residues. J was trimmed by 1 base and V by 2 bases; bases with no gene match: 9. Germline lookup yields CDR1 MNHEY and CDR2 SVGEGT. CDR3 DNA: TGTGCCAGCAGTTACCCATCGACGGGACAGGAGAACACTGAAGCTTTCTTT. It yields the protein CASSYPSTGQENTEAFF.

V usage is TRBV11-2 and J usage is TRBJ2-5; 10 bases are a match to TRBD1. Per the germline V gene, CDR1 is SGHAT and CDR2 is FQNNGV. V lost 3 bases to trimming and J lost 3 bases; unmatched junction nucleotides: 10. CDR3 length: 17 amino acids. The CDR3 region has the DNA TGTGCCAGCAGCTTCATGTTCGGGGACAGGGGAAAAGAGACCCAGTACTTC. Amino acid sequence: CASSFMFGDRGKETQYF.

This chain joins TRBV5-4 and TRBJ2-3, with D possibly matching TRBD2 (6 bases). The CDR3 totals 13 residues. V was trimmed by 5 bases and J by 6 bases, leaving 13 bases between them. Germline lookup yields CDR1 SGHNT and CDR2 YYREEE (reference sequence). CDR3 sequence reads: CASRIGGRDTQYF. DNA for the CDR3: TGTGCCAGCAGAATCGGAGGGCGCGATACGCAGTATTTT. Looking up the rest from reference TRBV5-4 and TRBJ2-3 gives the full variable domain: ETGVTQSPTHLIKTRGQQVTLRCSSQSGHNTVSWYQQALGQGPQFIFQYYREEENGRGNFPPRFSGLQFPNYSSELNVNALELDDSALYLCASRIGGRDTQYFGPGTRLTVL.

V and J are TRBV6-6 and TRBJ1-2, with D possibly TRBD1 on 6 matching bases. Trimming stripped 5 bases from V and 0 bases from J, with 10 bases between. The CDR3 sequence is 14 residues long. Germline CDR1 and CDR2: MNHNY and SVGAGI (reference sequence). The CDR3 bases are TGTGCCAGCAGTAGAGGACAGCCTAACTATGGCTACACCTTC. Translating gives CASSRGQPNYGYTF.

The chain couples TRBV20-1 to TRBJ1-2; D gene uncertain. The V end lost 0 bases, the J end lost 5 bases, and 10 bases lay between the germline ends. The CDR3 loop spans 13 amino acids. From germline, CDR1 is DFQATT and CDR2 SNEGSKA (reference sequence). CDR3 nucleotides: TGCAGTGCTAGAGATGTAACTTTATATGGCTACACCTTC. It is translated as CSARDVTLYGYTF.

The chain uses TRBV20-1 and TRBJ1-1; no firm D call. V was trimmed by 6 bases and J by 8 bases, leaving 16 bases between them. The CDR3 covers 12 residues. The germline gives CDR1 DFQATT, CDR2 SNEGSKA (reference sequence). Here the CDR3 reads CSAPWERPEAFF. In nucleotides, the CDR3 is TGCAGTGCCCCTTGGGAGAGGCCAGAAGCTTTCTTT.

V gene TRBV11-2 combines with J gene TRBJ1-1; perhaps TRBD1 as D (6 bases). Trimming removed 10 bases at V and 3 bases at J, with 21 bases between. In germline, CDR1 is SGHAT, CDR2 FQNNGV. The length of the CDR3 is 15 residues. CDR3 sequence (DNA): TGTGCCACCGGAAGGGACGGGGGCGTTCACACTGAAGCTTTCTTT. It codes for CATGRDGGVHTEAFF.

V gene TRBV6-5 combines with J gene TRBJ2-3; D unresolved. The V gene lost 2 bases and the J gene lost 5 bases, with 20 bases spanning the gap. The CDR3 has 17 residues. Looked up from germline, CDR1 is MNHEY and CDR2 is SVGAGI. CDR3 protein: CASSYKNFQGPQDTQYF. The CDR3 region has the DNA TGTGCCAGCAGTTACAAAAACTTCCAAGGTCCACAAGATACGCAGTATTTT.

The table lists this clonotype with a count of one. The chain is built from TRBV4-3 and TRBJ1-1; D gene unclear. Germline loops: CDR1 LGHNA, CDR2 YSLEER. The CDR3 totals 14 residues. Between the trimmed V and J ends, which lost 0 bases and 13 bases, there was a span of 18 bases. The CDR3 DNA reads TGCGCCAGCAGCCAAGATCTCGTCCCTGGAGGGAGTTTCTTT. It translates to CASSQDLVPGGSFF.

As DNA, the CDR3 is TGCAGTGCTTTAAGGACGGCAAACTATGGCTACACCTTC. It specifies CSALRTANYGYTF. The rearrangement links TRBV20-1 to TRBJ1-2; D uncertain. CDR3 size: 13 residues. Trimming took 5 bases from V and 2 from J, leaving 12 bases between them. Germline CDR1 is DFQATT and CDR2 is SNEGSKA (reference sequence).